The 14 T cell receptor beta chains reported below all come from one sample, sequenced in a study of CD8 T cells in ankylosing spondylitis. Regarding the study as a whole: A TCR beta motif of 8 or 9 highly homologous variants appeared characteristic of ankylosing spondylitis blood.

No antigen has been identified for these receptors. TCRdb processed the 5' RACE reads anew with MiXCR; each CDR3 protein has one entry. Of some 220,000 distinct CDR3 sequences listed, about 7% were seen once; the top ten hold 14%. What was sequenced was blood, either unsorted or a sorted T cell fraction (not recorded which). Every receptor here comes from a male donor with ankylosing spondylitis.

V gene TRBV6-2 or TRBV6-3 combines with J gene TRBJ2-1; the match to TRBD2 covers 10 bases. CDR1 MNHEY and CDR2 SVGEGT come from the germline V gene. CDR3 size: 14 residues. The V segment lost 5 bases and the J segment 10 bases; nucleotides outside the gene matches: 8. The CDR3 DNA sequence: TGTGCCAGCAGTCCACTAGCGGGGCTGACCGAGCAGTTCTTC. It yields the protein CASSPLAGLTEQFF.

This clonotype was seen more than once but under ten times. The chain combines TRBV2 with TRBJ2-5, with D perhaps matching TRBD2 (6 bases). Looked up from germline, CDR1 is SNHLY and CDR2 is FYNNEI. The CDR3 length is 15 residues. V was clipped by 7 bases and J by 3 bases, with 18 bases between them. CDR3 protein: CASMGGEQTEETQYF. Written as DNA, the CDR3 is TGTGCCAGCATGGGCGGGGAGCAAACCGAAGAGACCCAGTACTTC.

This clonotype was found a few times. V usage is TRBV20-1 and J usage is TRBJ1-2; 7 nucleotides line up with TRBD1. Germline V gives CDR1 DFQATT, CDR2 SNEGSKA (reference sequence). V lost 1 base to trimming and J lost 0 bases; unmatched junction nucleotides: 8. This CDR3 has 16 amino acids. The CDR3 coding sequence is TGCAGTGCTAGAGGGAGCAGGGGGTCTGCTAACTATGGCTACACCTTC. This encodes CSARGSRGSANYGYTF.

This clonotype was seen only a few times. This chain connects TRBV25-1 to TRBJ2-5; perhaps TRBD2 as D (6 bases). CDR3 length: 13 residues. V gave up 5 bases and J gave up 1 base, with 8 bases separating them. Germline V lookup: CDR1 MGHDK, CDR2 SYGVNS. CDR3 sequence: CASSLSGQETQYF. The CDR3 DNA is TGTGCCAGCAGTCTTAGCGGCCAAGAGACCCAGTACTTC.

This clonotype was detected only a few times. Germline is not matched at one junction end, which may reflect a read error. This chain links TRBV27 with TRBJ2-1; unclear D gene. CDR1 is MNHEY, CDR2 SMNVEV, per germline (reference sequence). The CDR3 contains 16 residues. The CDR3, as DNA: TGTGCCGGCAGTTTATCGATGGGTTTTGGCAACAATGAGCAGTTCTTC. Translation: CAGSLSMGFGNNEQFF.

This clonotype was picked up many times. The gene calls are TRBV29-1 and TRBJ2-7; a weak D match, TRBD2 (6 bases). CDR3 length: 15 residues. The germline gives CDR1 SQVTM, CDR2 ANQGSEA. V was shortened by 0 bases and J by 0 bases, with 12 bases between the two germline ends. The CDR3 bases are TGCAGCGTTGAAGATCTTTCGGGAGTCTCCTACGAGCAGTACTTC. Translated: CSVEDLSGVSYEQYF.

The sample holds many counts of this clonotype. The genes are TRBV4-3 and TRBJ2-7, with 7 nucleotides matching TRBD1. The CDR3 sequence is 15 residues long. Germline V gene sequence: CDR1 LGHNA, CDR2 YSLEER. V lost 4 bases and J lost 3; bases outside the gene matches: 9. In DNA form, the CDR3 reads TGCGCCAGCAGCCTCGGCACAGGGGATGGCTACGAGCAGTACTTC. Translation: CASSLGTGDGYEQYF.

This clonotype was counted ten times or more. The CDR3 loop is CSARPETGRRGYGYTF. Here the CDR3 DNA reads TGCAGTGCTCGACCCGAGACAGGGAGAAGGGGCTATGGCTACACCTTC. The rearrangement links TRBV20-1 to TRBJ1-2; 7 nucleotides align to TRBD1. The V and J ends lost 5 bases and 4 bases, in that order; junction bases with no gene match: 16. Germline values: CDR1 DFQATT, CDR2 SNEGSKA (reference sequence). This CDR3 comprises 16 residues.

This clonotype was seen a handful of times. This rearrangement joins TRBV4-3 to TRBJ2-3; 14 bases are a match to TRBD2. Trimming took 2 bases from V and 3 from J; bases not matched to a gene: 13. The CDR3 spans 20 residues. Germline V gene lookup returns CDR1 LGHNA and CDR2 YSLEER. DNA of the CDR3: TGCGCCAGCAGCCAAAAGATCTCGTCGACTAGCGGGAGGGGGACAGATACGCAGTATTTT. It yields the protein CASSQKISSTSGRGTDTQYF.

This clonotype was observed at least ten times. This sequence joins TRBV29-1 and TRBJ2-1, with D possibly being TRBD1 or TRBD2 (5 bases each). Germline CDR1 SQVTM, CDR2 ANQGSEA. There are 13 residues in the CDR3. V was pared by 7 bases and J by 1 base, with 11 bases between. CDR3 nucleotide sequence: TGCAGCGCCGGGACCGAATCCTACAATGAGCAGTTCTTC. Its translation: CSAGTESYNEQFF.

The chain couples TRBV2 to TRBJ2-1; possible D gene TRBD2, 5 bases. Germline CDR1 SNHLY, CDR2 FYNNEI. This CDR3 has 11 residues. Deletions cut 4 bases from V and 15 bases from J, with 13 bases between. DNA of the CDR3: TGTGCCAGCAGTGTTATAAGGGAGAGGTTCTTC. Translated: CASSVIRERFF.

The chain carries TRBV5-8 and TRBJ2-7; possible D gene TRBD1, 6 bases. This CDR3 has 15 residues. Per the germline V gene, CDR1 is SGHTS and CDR2 is YDEGEE. V was clipped by 3 bases and J by 2 bases, with 15 bases between them. In nucleotides, the CDR3 is TGTGCCAGCAGCTCAGGGACACCTTTTACCTACGAGCAGTACTTC. This gives the protein CASSSGTPFTYEQYF.

This rearrangement joins TRBV28 to TRBJ2-1; TRBD1 is a possible D gene (6 bases). Looked up from germline, CDR1 is MDHEN and CDR2 is SYDVKM. The CDR3 is 13 residues long. Trimming removed 5 bases at V and 8 bases at J, with 13 bases between. This CDR3 is CASSEYRADEQFF. CDR3 DNA: TGTGCCAGCAGTGAATACAGGGCGGATGAGCAGTTCTTC.

There are many counts of this clonotype. The chain employs TRBV27 and TRBJ2-3; no firm D call. V lost 4 bases and J 2 bases, leaving 13 bases between the germline ends. The CDR3 consists of 15 residues. Germline V CDR1 and CDR2: MNHEY, SMNVEV (reference sequence). As DNA, the CDR3 is TGTGCCAGCAGTTGGGCCCCCAGCAACACAGATACGCAGTATTTT. As protein: CASSWAPSNTDTQYF.